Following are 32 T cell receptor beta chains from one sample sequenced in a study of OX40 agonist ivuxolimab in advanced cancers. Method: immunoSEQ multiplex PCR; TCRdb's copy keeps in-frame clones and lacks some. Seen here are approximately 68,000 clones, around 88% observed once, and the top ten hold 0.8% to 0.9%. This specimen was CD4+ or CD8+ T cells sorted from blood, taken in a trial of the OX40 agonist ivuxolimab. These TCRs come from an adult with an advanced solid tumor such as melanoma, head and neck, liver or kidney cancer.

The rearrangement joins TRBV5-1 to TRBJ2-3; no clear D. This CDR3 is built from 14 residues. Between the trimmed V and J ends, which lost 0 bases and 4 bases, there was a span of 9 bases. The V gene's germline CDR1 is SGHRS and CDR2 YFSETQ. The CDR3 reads CASSLGELPDTQYF. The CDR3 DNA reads TGCGCCAGCAGCTTGGGGGAACTCCCAGATACGCAGTATTTT.

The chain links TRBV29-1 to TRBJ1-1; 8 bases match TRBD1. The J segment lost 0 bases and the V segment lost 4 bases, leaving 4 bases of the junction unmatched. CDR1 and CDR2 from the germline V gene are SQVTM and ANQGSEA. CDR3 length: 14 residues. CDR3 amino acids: CSVGGQEVNTEAFF. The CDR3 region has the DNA TGCAGCGTTGGGGGACAGGAGGTGAACACTGAAGCTTTCTTT.

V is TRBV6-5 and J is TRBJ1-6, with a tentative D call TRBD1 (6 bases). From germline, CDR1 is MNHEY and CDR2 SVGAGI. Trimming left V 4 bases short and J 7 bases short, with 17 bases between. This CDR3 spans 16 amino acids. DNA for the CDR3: TGTGCCAGCAGTTCTTCAGGGGATCTTAGAAATTCACCCCTCCACTTT. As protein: CASSSSGDLRNSPLHF.

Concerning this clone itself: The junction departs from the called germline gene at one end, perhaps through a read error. CDR3 nucleotide sequence: TGTGCCATCAGTAAGGGACTAGCGACCAATGAGCAGTTCTTC. Residues: CAISKGLATNEQFF. This chain connects TRBV6-4 to TRBJ2-1; the match to TRBD2 covers 10 bases. The CDR3 is 14 residues long. Germline values: CDR1 MRHNA, CDR2 SNTAGT.

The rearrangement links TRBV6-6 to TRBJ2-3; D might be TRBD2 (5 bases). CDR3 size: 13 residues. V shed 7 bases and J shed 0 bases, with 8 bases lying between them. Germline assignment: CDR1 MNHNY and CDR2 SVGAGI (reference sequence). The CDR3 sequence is CASIGSSTDTQYF. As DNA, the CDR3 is TGTGCCAGCATAGGGAGTAGCACAGATACGCAGTATTTT.

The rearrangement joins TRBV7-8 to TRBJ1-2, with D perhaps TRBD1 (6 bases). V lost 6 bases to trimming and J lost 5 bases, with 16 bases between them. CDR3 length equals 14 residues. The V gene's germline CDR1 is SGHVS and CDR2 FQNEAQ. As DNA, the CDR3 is TGTGCCAGCAGTTTGGAGGGGGAGCTTTATGGCTACACCTTC. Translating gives CASSLEGELYGYTF.

The CDR3 is CASSLNANTEAFF. CDR3 DNA sequence: TGTGCCAGCAGCTTGAACGCCAACACTGAAGCTTTCTTT. V gene TRBV5-5 combines with J gene TRBJ1-1; D uncertain. V was clipped by 1 base and J by 2 bases, with 6 bases between them. CDR3 size: 13 residues. Germline CDR1 reads SGHKS; CDR2 reads YYEKEE (reference sequence).

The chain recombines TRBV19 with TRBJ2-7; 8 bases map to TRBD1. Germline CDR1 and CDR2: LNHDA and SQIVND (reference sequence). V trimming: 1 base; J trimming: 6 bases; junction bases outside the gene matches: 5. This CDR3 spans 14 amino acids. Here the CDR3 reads CASSIGTGPGEQYF. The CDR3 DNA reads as TGTGCCAGTAGTATAGGGACAGGGCCCGGCGAGCAGTACTTC. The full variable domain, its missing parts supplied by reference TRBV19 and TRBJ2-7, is DGGITQSPKYLFRKEGQNVTLSCEQNLNHDAMYWYRQDPGQGLRLIYYSQIVNDFQKGDIAEGYSVSREKKESFPLTVTSAQKNPTAFYLCASSIGTGPGEQYFGPGTRLTVT.

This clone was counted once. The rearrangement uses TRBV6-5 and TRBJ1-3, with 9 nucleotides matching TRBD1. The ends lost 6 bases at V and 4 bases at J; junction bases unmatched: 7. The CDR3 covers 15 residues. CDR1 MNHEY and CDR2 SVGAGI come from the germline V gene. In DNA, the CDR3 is TGTGCCAGCAGAAGGGACAGGGTACCCGGAAACACCATATATTTT. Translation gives CASRRDRVPGNTIYF.

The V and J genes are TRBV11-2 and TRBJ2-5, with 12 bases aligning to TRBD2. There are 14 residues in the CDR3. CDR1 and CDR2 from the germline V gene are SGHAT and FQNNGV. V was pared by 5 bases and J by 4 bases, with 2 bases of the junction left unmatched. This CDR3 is CASSPTSGGETQYF. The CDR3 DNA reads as TGTGCCAGCAGCCCGACTAGCGGGGGAGAGACCCAGTACTTC.

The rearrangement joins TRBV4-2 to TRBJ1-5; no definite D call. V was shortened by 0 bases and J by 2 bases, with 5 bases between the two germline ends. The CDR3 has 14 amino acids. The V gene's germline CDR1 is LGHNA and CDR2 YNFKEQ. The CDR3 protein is CASSQDQGNQPQHF. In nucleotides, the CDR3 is TGTGCCAGCAGCCAAGACCAGGGCAATCAGCCCCAGCATTTT.

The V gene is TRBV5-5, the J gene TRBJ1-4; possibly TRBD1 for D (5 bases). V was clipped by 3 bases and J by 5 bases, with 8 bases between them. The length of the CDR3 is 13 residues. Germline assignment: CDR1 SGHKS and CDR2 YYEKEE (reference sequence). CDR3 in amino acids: CASSWDSNEKLFF. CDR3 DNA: TGTGCCAGCAGCTGGGACTCCAATGAAAAACTGTTTTTT.

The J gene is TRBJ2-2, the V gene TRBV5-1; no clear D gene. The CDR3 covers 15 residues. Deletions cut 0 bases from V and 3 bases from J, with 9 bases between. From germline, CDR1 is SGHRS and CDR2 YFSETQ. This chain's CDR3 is CASSLGVWDTGELFF. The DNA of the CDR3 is TGCGCCAGCAGCTTGGGAGTCTGGGACACCGGGGAGCTGTTTTTT.

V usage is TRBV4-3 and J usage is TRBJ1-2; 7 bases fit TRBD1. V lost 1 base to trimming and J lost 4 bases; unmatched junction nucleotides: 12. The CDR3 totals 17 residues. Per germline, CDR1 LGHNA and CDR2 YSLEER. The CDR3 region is CASSQGQGVGASYGYTF. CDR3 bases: TGCGCCAGCAGCCAAGGTCAGGGGGTGGGGGCCAGCTATGGCTACACCTTC.

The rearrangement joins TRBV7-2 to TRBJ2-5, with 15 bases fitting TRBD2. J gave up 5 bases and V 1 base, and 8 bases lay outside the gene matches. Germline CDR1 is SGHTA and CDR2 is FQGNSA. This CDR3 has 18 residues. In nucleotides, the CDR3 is TGTGCCAGCAGCTTAGGCAGGACTAGCGGGAGGGCCTCGGAGACCCAGTACTTC. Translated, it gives CASSLGRTSGRASETQYF.

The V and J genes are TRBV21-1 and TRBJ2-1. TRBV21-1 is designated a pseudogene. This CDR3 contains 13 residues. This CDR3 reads CASSRPFSYEQFF. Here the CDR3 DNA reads TGTGCCAGCAGCAGACCCTTCTCTTATGAGCAGTTCTTC.

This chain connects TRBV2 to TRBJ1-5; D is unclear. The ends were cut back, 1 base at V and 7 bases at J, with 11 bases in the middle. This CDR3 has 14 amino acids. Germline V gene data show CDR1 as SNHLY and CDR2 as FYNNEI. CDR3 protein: CASSEGPVGQPQHF. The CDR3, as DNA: TGTGCCAGCAGTGAAGGCCCAGTCGGCCAGCCCCAGCATTTT.

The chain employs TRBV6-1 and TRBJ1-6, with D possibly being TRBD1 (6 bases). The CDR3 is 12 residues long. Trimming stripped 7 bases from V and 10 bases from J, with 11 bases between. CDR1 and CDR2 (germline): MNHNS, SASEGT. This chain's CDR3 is CASKEGGSPLHF. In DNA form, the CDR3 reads TGTGCCAGCAAAGAGGGGGGCTCACCCCTCCACTTT.

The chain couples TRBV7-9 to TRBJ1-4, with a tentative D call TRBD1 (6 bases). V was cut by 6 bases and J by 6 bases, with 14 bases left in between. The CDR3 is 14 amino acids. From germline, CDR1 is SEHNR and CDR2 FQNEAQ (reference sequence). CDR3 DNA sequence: TGTGCCAGCAGTCAGGACAGAAGATATGAAAAACTGTTTTTT. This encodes CASSQDRRYEKLFF. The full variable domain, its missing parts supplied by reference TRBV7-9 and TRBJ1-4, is DTGVSQNPRHKITKRGQNVTFRCDPISEHNRLYWYRQTLGQGPEFLTYFQNEAQLEKSRLLSDRFSAERPKGSFSTLEIQRTEQGDSAMYLCASSQDRRYEKLFFGSGTQLSVL.

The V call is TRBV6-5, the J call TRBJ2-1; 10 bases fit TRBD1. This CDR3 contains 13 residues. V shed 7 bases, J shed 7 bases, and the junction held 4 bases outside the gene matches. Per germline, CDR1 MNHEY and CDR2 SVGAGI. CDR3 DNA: TGTGCCAGCACCAGGACAGGGGGGAATGAGCAGTTCTTC. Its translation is CASTRTGGNEQFF.

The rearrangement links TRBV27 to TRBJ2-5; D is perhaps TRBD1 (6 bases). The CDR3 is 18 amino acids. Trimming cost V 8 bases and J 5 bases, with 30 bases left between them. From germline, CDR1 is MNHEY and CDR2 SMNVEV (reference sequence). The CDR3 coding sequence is TGTGCCAGCCAAGTTTACCCCCCCCCTGCGGGTCAGGGGGAGACCCAGTACTTC. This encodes CASQVYPPPAGQGETQYF.

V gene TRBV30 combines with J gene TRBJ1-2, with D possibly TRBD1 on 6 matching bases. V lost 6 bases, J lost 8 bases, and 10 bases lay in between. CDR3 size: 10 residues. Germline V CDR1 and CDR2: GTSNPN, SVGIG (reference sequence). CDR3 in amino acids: CACNRDGYTF. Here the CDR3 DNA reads TGTGCCTGCAACAGGGACGGCTACACCTTC. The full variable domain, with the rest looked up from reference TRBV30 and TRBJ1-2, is SQTIHQWPATLVQPVGSPLSLECTVEGTSNPNLYWYRQAAGRGLQLLFYSVGIGQISSEVPQNLSASRPQDRQFILSSKKLLLSDSGFYLCACNRDGYTFGSGTRLTVV.

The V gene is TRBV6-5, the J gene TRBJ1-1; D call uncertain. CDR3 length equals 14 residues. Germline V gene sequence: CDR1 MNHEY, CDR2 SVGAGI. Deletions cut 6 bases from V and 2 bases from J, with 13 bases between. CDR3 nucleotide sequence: TGTGCCAGCAGCCCCGCAGGACCCAACACTGAAGCTTTCTTT. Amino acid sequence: CASSPAGPNTEAFF.

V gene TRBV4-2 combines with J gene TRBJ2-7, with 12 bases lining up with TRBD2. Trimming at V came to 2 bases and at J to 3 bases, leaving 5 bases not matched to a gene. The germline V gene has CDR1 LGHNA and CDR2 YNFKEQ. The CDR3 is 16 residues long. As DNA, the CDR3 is TGTGCCAGCAGCCAACAGCTAGCGGGAGGGAACTACGAGCAGTACTTC. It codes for CASSQQLAGGNYEQYF.

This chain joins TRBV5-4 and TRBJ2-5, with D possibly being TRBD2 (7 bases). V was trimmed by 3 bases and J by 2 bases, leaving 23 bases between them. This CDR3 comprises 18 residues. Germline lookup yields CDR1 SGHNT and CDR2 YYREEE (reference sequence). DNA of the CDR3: TGTGCCAGCAGCTGGGACTACGCAGGGGCGGCGGGGCAAGAGACCCAGTACTTC. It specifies CASSWDYAGAAGQETQYF.

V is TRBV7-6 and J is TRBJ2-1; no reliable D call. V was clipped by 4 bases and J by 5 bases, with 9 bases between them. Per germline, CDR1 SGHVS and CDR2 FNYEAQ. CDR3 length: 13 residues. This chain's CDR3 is CASSSRINNEQFF. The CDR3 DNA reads TGTGCCAGCAGCTCGAGAATTAACAATGAGCAGTTCTTC.

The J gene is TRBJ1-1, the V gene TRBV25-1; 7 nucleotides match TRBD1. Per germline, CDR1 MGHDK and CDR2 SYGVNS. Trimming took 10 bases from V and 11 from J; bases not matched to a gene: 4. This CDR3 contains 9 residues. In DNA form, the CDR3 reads TGTGCCATGGGACAGATGGCTTTCTTT. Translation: CAMGQMAFF.

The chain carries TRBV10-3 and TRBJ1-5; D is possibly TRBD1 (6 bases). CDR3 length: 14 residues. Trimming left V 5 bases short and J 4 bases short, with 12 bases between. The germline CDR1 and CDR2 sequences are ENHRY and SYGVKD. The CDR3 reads CAISSGTQNQPQHF. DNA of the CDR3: TGTGCCATCAGTTCCGGGACACAAAATCAGCCCCAGCATTTT.

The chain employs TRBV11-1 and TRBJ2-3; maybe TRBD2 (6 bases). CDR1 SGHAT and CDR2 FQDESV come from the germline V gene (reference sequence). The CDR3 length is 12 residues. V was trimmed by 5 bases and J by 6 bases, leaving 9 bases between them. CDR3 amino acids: CASSPSGDTQYF. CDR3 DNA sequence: TGTGCCAGCAGCCCAAGCGGGGATACGCAGTATTTT.

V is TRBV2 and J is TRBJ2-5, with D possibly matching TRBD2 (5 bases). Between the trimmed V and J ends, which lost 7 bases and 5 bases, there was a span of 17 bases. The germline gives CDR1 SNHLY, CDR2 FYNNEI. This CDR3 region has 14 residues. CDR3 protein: CASTQALAVETQYF. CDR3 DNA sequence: TGTGCCAGCACTCAGGCCCTAGCCGTCGAGACCCAGTACTTC.

The CDR3 DNA follows: TGTGCCAGCAGCCCCGCCCCGGGGATTTCAGGCGATGAGCAGTTCTTC. This codes for CASSPAPGISGDEQFF. The chain uses TRBV7-2 and TRBJ2-1; D may be TRBD2 (5 bases). The CDR3 length is 16 residues. CDR1 is SGHTA and CDR2 is FQGNSA in the germline V gene. V was clipped by 5 bases and J by 8 bases, with 22 bases between them. Complete variable domain (other parts from reference TRBV7-2 and TRBJ2-1): GAGVSQSPSNKVTEKGKDVELRCDPISGHTALYWYRQSLGQGLEFLIYFQGNSAPDKSGLPSDRFSAERTGGSVSTLTIQRTQQEDSAVYLCASSPAPGISGDEQFFGPGTRLTVL.

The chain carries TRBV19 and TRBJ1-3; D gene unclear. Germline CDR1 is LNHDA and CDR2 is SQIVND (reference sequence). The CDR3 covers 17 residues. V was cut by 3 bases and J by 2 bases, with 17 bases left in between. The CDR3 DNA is TGTGCCAGTAGTATCCCGGCGGCGGCGGGTGCTGGAAACACCATATATTTT. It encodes CASSIPAAAGAGNTIYF.